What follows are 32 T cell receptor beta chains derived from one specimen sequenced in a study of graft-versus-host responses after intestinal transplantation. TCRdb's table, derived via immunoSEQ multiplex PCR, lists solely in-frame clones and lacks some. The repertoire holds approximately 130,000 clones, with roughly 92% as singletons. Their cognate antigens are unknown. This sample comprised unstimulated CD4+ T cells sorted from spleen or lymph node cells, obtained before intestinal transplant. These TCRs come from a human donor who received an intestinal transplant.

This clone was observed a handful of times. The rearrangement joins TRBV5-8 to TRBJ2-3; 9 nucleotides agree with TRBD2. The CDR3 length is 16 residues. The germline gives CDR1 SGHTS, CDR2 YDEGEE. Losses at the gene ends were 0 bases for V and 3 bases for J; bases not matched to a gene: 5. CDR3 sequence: CASSLARGGRTDTQYF. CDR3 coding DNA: TGTGCCAGCAGCTTGGCGCGGGGGGGCCGGACAGATACGCAGTATTTT.

CDR3 sequence: CASSQTGSQETQYF. The CDR3 nucleotides are TGTGCCAGCAGCCAGACAGGGTCCCAAGAGACCCAGTACTTC. The rearrangement joins TRBV11-3 to TRBJ2-5, with 7 nucleotides matching TRBD1. V was clipped by 5 bases and J by 1 base; unmatched bases: 4. CDR1 SGHNT and CDR2 YENEEA come from the germline V gene. The CDR3 consists of 14 residues.

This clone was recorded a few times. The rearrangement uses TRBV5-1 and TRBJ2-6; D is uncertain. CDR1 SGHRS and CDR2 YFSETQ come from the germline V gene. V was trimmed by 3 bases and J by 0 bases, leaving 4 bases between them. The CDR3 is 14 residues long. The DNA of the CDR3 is TGCGCCAGCAGCTCGGACTCTGGGGCCAACGTCCTGACTTTC. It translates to CASSSDSGANVLTF.

The CDR3 loop reads CASSPGTSGSGELFF. CDR3 sequence (DNA): TGTGCCAGCAGCCCCGGGACTAGCGGGTCCGGGGAGCTGTTTTTT. The V and J genes are TRBV7-7 and TRBJ2-2, with 12 bases identical to TRBD2. The CDR3 runs 15 residues. The germline CDR1 and CDR2 sequences are SSHAT and FNYEAQ (reference sequence). Trimming removed 5 bases from V and 6 bases from J; junction bases left unmatched: 4.

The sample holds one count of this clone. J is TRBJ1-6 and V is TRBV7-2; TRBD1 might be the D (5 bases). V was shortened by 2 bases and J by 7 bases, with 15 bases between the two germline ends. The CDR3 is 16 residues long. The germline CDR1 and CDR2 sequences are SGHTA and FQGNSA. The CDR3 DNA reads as TGTGCCAGCAGCTTAACCCTATACAGGAAGAATTCACCCCTCCACTTT. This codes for CASSLTLYRKNSPLHF.

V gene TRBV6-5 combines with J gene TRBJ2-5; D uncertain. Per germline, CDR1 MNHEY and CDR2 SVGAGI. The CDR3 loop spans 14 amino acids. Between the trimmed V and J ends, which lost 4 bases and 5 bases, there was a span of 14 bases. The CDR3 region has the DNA TGTGCCAGCAGTTCCTTAGGGCCCGCGGAGACCCAGTACTTC. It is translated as CASSSLGPAETQYF.

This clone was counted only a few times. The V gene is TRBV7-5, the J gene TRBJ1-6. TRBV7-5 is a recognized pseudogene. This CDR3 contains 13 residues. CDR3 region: CVRSLALGSPLHF. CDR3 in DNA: TGTGTCAGAAGCTTAGCGCTCGGGTCACCCCTCCACTTT.

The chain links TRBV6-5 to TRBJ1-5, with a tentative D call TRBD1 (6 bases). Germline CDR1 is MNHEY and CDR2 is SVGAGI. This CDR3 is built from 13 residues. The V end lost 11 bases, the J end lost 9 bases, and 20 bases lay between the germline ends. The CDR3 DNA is TGTGCCTCAAAGGGGGGGGCGCGTGGGCCCCAGCATTTT. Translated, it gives CASKGGARGPQHF.

Here the CDR3 DNA reads TGTGCCTGGAGCCTGGGGAGCTCTGGAAACACCATATATTTT. It specifies CAWSLGSSGNTIYF. This rearrangement joins TRBV30 to TRBJ1-3; D gene uncertain. The ends were cut back, 3 bases at V and 0 bases at J, with 9 bases in the middle. The CDR3 is made up of 14 amino acids. Germline CDR1 reads GTSNPN; CDR2 reads SVGIG (reference sequence).

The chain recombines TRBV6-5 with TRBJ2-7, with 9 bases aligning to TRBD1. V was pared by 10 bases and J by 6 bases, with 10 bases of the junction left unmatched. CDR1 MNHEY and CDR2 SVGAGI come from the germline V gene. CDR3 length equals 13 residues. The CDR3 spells CATCGTGPSEQYF. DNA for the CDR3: TGTGCCACGTGCGGGACAGGGCCGTCCGAGCAGTACTTC.

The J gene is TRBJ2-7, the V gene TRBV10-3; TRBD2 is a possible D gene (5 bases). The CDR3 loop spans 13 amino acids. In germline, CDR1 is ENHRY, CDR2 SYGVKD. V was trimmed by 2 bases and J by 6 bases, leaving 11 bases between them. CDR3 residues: CAISEERLGEQYF. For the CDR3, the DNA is TGTGCCATCAGTGAGGAGCGGTTGGGCGAGCAGTACTTC.

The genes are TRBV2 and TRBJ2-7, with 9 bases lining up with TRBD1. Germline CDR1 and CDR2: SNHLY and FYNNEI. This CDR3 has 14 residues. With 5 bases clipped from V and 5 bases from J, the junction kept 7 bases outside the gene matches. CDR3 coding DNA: TGTGCCAGCAGTCGACAGGGGGGTCAGGACGAGCAGTACTTC. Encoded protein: CASSRQGGQDEQYF.

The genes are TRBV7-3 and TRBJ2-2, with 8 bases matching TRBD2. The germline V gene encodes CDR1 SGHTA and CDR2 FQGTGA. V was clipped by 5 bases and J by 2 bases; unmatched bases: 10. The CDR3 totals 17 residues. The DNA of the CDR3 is TGTGCCAGCAGCCTTATGGGCCTAGCGGGTAACACCGGGGAGCTGTTTTTT. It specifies CASSLMGLAGNTGELFF.

The CDR3 DNA is TGCGCCAGCAGCTTGTCCGGTTATGGCTACACCTTC. Protein sequence: CASSLSGYGYTF. The V and J genes are TRBV5-1 and TRBJ1-2; D ambiguous. Germline CDR1 is SGHRS and CDR2 is YFSETQ. Trimming stripped 1 base from V and 5 bases from J, with 6 bases between. CDR3 size: 12 residues.

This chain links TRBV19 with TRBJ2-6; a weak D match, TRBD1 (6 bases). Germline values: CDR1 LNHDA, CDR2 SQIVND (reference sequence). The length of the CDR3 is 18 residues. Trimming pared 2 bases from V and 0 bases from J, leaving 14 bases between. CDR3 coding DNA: TGTGCCAGTAGTATACCCAGGGGTAGGGGCTCTGGGGCCAACGTCCTGACTTTC. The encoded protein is CASSIPRGRGSGANVLTF.

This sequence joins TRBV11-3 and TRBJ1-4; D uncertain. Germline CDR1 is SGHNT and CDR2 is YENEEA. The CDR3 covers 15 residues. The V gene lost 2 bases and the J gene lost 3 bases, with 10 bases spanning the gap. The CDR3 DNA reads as TGTGCCAGCAGCTTAACCCAGCTGCCTAATGAAAAACTGTTTTTT. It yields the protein CASSLTQLPNEKLFF.

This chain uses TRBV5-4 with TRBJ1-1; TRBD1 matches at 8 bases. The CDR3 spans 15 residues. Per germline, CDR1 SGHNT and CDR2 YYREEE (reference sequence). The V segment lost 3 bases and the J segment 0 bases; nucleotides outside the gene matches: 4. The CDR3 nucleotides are TGTGCCAGCAGCTGGGGACAGGTGGTGAACACTGAAGCTTTCTTT. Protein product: CASSWGQVVNTEAFF.

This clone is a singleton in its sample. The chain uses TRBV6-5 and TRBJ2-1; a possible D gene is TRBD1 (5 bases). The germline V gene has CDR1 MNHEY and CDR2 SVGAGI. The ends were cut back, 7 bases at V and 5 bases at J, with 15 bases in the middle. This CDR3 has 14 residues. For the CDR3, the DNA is TGTGCCAGCATTAGGACAATTACCGACAATGAGCAGTTCTTC. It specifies CASIRTITDNEQFF.

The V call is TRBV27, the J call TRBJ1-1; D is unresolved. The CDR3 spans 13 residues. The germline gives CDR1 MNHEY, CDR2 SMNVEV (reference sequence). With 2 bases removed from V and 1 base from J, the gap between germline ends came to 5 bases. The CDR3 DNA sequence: TGTGCCAGCAGTTTACTCGGGAACACTGAAGCTTTCTTT. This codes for CASSLLGNTEAFF.

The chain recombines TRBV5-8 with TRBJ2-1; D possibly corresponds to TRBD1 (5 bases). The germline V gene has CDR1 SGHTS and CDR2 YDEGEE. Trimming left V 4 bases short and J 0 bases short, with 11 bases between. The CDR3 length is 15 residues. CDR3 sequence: CASSLYRSSYNEQFF. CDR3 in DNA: TGTGCCAGCAGCCTTTACAGGAGCTCCTACAATGAGCAGTTCTTC.

The CDR3 coding sequence is TGCGCCAGCAGCTTGGCCGCGGCGGGACAAGAGACCCAGTACTTC. This encodes CASSLAAAGQETQYF. The gene calls are TRBV5-1 and TRBJ2-5, with a weak D call TRBD2 (6 bases). Germline V gene sequence: CDR1 SGHRS, CDR2 YFSETQ. The CDR3 extends over 15 amino acids. V was clipped by 0 bases and J by 2 bases, with 11 bases between them.

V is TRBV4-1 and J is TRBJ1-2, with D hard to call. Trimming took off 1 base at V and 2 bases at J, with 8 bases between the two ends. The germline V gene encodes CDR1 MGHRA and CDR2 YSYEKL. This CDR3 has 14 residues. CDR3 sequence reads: CASSQVVRNYGYTF. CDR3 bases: TGCGCCAGCAGCCAAGTTGTAAGAAACTATGGCTACACCTTC.

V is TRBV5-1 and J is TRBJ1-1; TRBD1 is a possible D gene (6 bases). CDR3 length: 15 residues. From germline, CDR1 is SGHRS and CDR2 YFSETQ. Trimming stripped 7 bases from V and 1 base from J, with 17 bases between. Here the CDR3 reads CASPTGEGGNTEAFF. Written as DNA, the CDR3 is TGCGCCAGCCCGACGGGGGAAGGGGGGAACACTGAAGCTTTCTTT.

CDR3 loop: CAIGEARQNSPLHF. The CDR3 nucleotides read TGTGCCATCGGGGAAGCACGTCAGAATTCACCCCTCCACTTT. The chain links TRBV10-3 to TRBJ1-6; D remains ambiguous. CDR1 is ENHRY, CDR2 SYGVKD, per germline. V lost 8 bases, J lost 7 bases, and 15 bases lay in between. The CDR3 contains 14 residues.

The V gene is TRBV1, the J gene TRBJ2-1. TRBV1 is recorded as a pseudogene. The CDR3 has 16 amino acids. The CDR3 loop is CTSSQDLSALWGEQFF. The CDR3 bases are TGCACCAGCAGCCAAGATCTATCGGCCCTGTGGGGTGAGCAGTTCTTC.

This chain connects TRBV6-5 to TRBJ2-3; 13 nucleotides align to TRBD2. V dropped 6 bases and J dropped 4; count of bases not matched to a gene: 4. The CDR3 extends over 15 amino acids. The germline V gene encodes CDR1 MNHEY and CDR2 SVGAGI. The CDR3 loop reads CASSPTSGGSDTQYF. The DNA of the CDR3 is TGTGCCAGCAGCCCGACTAGCGGGGGGTCAGATACGCAGTATTTT.

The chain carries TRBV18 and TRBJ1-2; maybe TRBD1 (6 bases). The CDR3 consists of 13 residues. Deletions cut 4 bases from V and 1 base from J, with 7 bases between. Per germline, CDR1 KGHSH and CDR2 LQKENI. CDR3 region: CASSQDSNYGYTF. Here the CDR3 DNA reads TGTGCCAGCTCACAGGACAGTAACTATGGCTACACCTTC. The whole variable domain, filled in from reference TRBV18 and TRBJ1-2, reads NAGVMQNPRHLVRRRGQEARLRCSPMKGHSHVYWYRQLPEEGLKFMVYLQKENIIDESGMPKERFSAEFPKEGPSILRIQQVVRGDSAAYFCASSQDSNYGYTFGSGTRLTVV.

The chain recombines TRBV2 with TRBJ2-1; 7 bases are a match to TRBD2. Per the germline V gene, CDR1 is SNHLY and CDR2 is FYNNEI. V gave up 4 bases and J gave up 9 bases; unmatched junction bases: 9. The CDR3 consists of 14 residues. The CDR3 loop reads CASSVGGGGGEQFF. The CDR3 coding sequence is TGTGCCAGCAGTGTGGGGGGGGGAGGCGGTGAGCAGTTCTTC.

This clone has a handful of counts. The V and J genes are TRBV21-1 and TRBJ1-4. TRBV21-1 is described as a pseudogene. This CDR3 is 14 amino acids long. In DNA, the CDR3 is TGTGCCAGCAGCAAGGAGCGCGGAAGGGAAAAACTGTTTTTT. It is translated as CASSKERGREKLFF.

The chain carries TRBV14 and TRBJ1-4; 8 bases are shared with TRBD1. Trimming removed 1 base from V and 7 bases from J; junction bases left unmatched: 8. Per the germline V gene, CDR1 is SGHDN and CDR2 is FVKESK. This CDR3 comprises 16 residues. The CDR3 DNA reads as TGTGCCAGCAGCCAAGGATACAGGGGGAGTGGTGAAAAACTGTTTTTT. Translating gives CASSQGYRGSGEKLFF.

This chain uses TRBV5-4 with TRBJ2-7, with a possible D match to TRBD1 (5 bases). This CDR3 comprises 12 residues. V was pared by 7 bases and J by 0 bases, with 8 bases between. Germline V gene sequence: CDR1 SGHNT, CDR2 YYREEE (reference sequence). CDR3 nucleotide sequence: TGTGCCAGCTCCGACAGCTCCTACGAGCAGTACTTC. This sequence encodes CASSDSSYEQYF.

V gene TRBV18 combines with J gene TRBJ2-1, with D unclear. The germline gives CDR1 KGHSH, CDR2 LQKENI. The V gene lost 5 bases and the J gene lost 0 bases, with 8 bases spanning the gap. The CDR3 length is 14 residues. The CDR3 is CASSKQSSYNEQFF. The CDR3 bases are TGTGCCAGCTCAAAGCAGAGCTCCTACAATGAGCAGTTCTTC.